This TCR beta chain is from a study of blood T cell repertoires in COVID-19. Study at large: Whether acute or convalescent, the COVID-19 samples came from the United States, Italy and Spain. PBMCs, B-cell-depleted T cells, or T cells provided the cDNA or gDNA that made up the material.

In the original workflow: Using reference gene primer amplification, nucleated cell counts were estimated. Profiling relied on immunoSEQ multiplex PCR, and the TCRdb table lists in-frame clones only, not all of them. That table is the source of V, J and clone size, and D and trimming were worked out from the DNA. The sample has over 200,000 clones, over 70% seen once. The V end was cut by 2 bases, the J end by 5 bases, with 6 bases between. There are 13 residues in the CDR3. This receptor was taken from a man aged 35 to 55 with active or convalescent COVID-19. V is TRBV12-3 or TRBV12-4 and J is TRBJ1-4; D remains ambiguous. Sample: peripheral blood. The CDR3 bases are TGTGCCAGCAGTTTATTCAGGAATGAAAAACTGTTTTTT. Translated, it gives CASSLFRNEKLFF.